These 30 T cell receptor beta chains originate from one sample sequenced in a study of T cell responses to AZD1222 COVID-19 vaccine (dated by TCRdb to 2020 to 2022). Reading the label with the study, this specimen's time point is: baseline before first vaccination. The library was prepared using the immunoSEQ multiplex PCR assay. Imported from immuneACCESS, the table was reduced by TCRdb to in-frame sequences with V and J called. These copies leave out some clones; in studies compared against another copy, an unresolved V gene accounts for under half, and the cause of the remainder is not known. Here the sample has around 100,000 clones; roughly 90% occur a single time. The top ten clones comprise about 1.7% of the sample. Sequencing was performed on peripheral blood, taken on day 0 of AZD1222 vaccination. The receptors here all came from an adult in good health.

The rearrangement joins TRBV7-2 to TRBJ2-6, with D perhaps matching TRBD2 (5 bases). Between the trimmed V and J ends, which lost 5 bases and 4 bases, there was a span of 15 bases. The germline gives CDR1 SGHTA, CDR2 FQGNSA. The CDR3 loop spans 16 amino acids. The DNA of the CDR3 is TGTGCCAGCAGCCGCTACCGGGAACCCGGGGCCAACGTCCTGACTTTC. Its protein product is CASSRYREPGANVLTF.

The chain links TRBV29-1 to TRBJ1-4; TRBD1 might be the D (5 bases). Germline V gives CDR1 SQVTM, CDR2 ANQGSEA. This CDR3 has 13 amino acids. Trimming shortened V by 6 bases and J by 7 bases, and 15 bases separated the two germline ends. CDR3 nucleotides: TGCAGCGTGTCGGGGCGTCCAGGTGAAAAACTGTTTTTT. As protein: CSVSGRPGEKLFF.

The rearrangement uses TRBV9 and TRBJ1-1; 8 bases map to TRBD1. This CDR3 has 14 amino acids. The germline V gene has CDR1 SGDLS and CDR2 YYNGEE. With V trimmed by 3 bases and J by 1 base, 2 bases remained unmatched. The CDR3 DNA sequence: TGTGCCAGCAGCGGGGGACAGGCGAACACTGAAGCTTTCTTT. Translation gives CASSGGQANTEAFF.

The rearrangement uses TRBV7-9 and TRBJ2-2; D ambiguous. CDR3 length: 15 residues. V was pared by 1 base and J by 4 bases, with 10 bases between. Germline V CDR1 and CDR2: SEHNR, FQNEAQ (reference sequence). CDR3 bases: TGTGCCAGCAGCTTAGTAGAAGGCGGCACCGGGGAGCTGTTTTTT. Encoded protein: CASSLVEGGTGELFF.

The CDR3 region has the DNA TGTGCCAGTAGTCTCATGTTCGGAGGGACTGAAGCTTTCTTT. Protein: CASSLMFGGTEAFF. V and J are TRBV19 and TRBJ1-1; D is unresolved. Germline V lookup: CDR1 LNHDA, CDR2 SQIVND (reference sequence). V was shortened by 5 bases and J by 5 bases, with 15 bases between the two germline ends. This CDR3 region has 14 residues. Complete variable domain (other parts from reference TRBV19 and TRBJ1-1): DGGITQSPKYLFRKEGQNVTLSCEQNLNHDAMYWYRQDPGQGLRLIYYSQIVNDFQKGDIAEGYSVSREKKESFPLTVTSAQKNPTAFYLCASSLMFGGTEAFFGQGTRLTVV.

CDR3 residues: CASSLGSNQPQHF. The CDR3 nucleotides are TGTGCCAGCAGTTTAGGCAGCAATCAGCCCCAGCATTTT. The gene calls are TRBV27 and TRBJ1-5; D not certain. The V and J ends lost 2 bases and 1 base respectively, with 3 bases between them. The CDR3 runs to 13 residues. CDR1 is MNHEY and CDR2 is SMNVEV in the germline V gene (reference sequence).

This clone came up once. The chain links TRBV6-1 to TRBJ2-1; the D gene is possibly TRBD1 (7 bases). The CDR3 is made up of 16 amino acids. Germline V gene sequence: CDR1 MNHNS, CDR2 SASEGT. Trimming left V 1 base short and J 7 bases short, with 17 bases between. The CDR3 loop is CASSEVGSSGGNEQFF. CDR3 coding DNA: TGTGCCAGCAGTGAAGTTGGCTCCTCAGGGGGGAATGAGCAGTTCTTC.

The chain carries TRBV14 and TRBJ1-1, with D tentatively TRBD1 (6 bases). Germline assignment: CDR1 SGHDN and CDR2 FVKESK. CDR3 size: 14 residues. Trimming took 3 bases from V and 12 from J, leaving 20 bases between them. The CDR3 protein is CASSQSTGTQGPFF. In DNA, the CDR3 is TGTGCCAGCAGCCAGTCCACGGGGACGCAGGGGCCTTTCTTT.

The rearrangement links TRBV5-5 to TRBJ1-1; weak D call: TRBD1 (5 bases). Between the trimmed V and J ends, which lost 2 bases and 8 bases, there was a span of 10 bases. CDR1 is SGHKS, CDR2 YYEKEE, per germline (reference sequence). The CDR3 has 12 amino acids. In DNA form, the CDR3 reads TGTGCCAGCAGCTTCGTAGGGGTAGAAGCTTTCTTT. Its translation is CASSFVGVEAFF.

This clone has only one observation. V is TRBV6-2 or TRBV6-3 and J is TRBJ2-7, with D hard to call. Germline V gives CDR1 MNHEY, CDR2 SVGEGT. V was cut by 2 bases and J by 2 bases, with 10 bases left in between. This CDR3 has 14 residues. The CDR3 spells CASSYTQVTYEQYF. The CDR3 nucleotides read TGTGCCAGCAGTTACACGCAGGTTACCTACGAGCAGTACTTC.

V and J are TRBV4-3 and TRBJ2-7; tentatively, D is TRBD1 or TRBD2 (5 bases each). This CDR3 contains 19 residues. The V and J ends lost 0 bases and 2 bases respectively, with 23 bases between them. The V gene's germline CDR1 is LGHNA and CDR2 YSLEER. The CDR3 sequence: CASSQDVSGWGPGAYEQYF. The CDR3 nucleotides read TGCGCCAGCAGCCAAGACGTATCGGGATGGGGCCCCGGGGCCTACGAGCAGTACTTC.

This rearrangement joins TRBV7-9 to TRBJ2-1, with TRBD2 matching 7 bases. Germline assignment: CDR1 SEHNR and CDR2 FQNEAQ (reference sequence). J was trimmed by 3 bases and V by 4 bases; bases with no gene match: 9. The CDR3 is made up of 16 amino acids. The CDR3 loop reads CASSSAFGRIYNEQFF. DNA of the CDR3: TGTGCCAGCAGCTCCGCCTTCGGGAGGATCTACAATGAGCAGTTCTTC.

The chain is built from TRBV27 and TRBJ2-3, with 9 bases aligning to TRBD2. The CDR3 is made up of 15 amino acids. The J segment lost 0 bases and the V segment lost 4 bases, leaving 2 bases of the junction unmatched. The germline V gene encodes CDR1 MNHEY and CDR2 SMNVEV (reference sequence). The CDR3 loop reads CASSSTSGSTDTQYF. CDR3 sequence (DNA): TGTGCCAGCAGTTCAACTAGCGGGAGCACAGATACGCAGTATTTT.

The V gene is TRBV4-3, the J gene TRBJ1-1; no reliable D call. The CDR3 has 15 amino acids. Trimming removed 4 bases from V and 5 bases from J, with 17 bases in between. Per germline, CDR1 LGHNA and CDR2 YSLEER. The CDR3 is CASSPQHTQRTEAFF. Written as DNA, the CDR3 is TGCGCCAGCAGCCCTCAACATACCCAACGGACTGAAGCTTTCTTT.

The CDR3 here is CASSFSTGPGELFF. CDR3 nucleotides: TGTGCCAGCAGCTTTAGTACGGGGCCCGGGGAGCTGTTTTTT. The J gene is TRBJ2-2, the V gene TRBV13; D is perhaps TRBD1 or TRBD2 (5 bases each). The CDR3 is 14 amino acids. Germline V CDR1 and CDR2: PRHDT, FYEKMQ (reference sequence). Deletions cut 3 bases from V and 6 bases from J, with 11 bases between.

This chain joins TRBV7-2 and TRBJ1-2, with 8 bases fitting TRBD1. Germline V gene data show CDR1 as SGHTA and CDR2 as FQGNSA. This CDR3 contains 12 residues. The CDR3 region is CALAGGTSGYTF. The CDR3 DNA is TGTGCGTTGGCAGGGGGCACCTCTGGCTACACCTTC.

The chain combines TRBV19 with TRBJ2-2, with D perhaps given as TRBD1 or TRBD2 (5 bases each). Germline CDR1 LNHDA, CDR2 SQIVND (reference sequence). Trimming took off 8 bases at V and 0 bases at J, with 16 bases between the two ends. The CDR3 is 16 residues long. This CDR3 reads CASQKRDAANTGELFF. The DNA for the CDR3 is TGTGCCAGTCAGAAAAGGGACGCCGCGAACACCGGGGAGCTGTTTTTT.

This chain joins TRBV15 and TRBJ2-4; D might be TRBD1 (6 bases). The V end lost 1 base, the J end lost 0 bases, and 16 bases lay between the germline ends. The germline V gene has CDR1 LNHNV and CDR2 YYDKDF (reference sequence). This CDR3 spans 18 amino acids. DNA of the CDR3: TGTGCCACCAGCAGAGGGGACAATGAAGGGCTAGCCAAAAACATTCAGTACTTC. Amino acids: CATSRGDNEGLAKNIQYF.

The V gene is TRBV6-5, the J gene TRBJ2-7; 10 bases are shared with TRBD2. Germline-derived CDR1 and CDR2 are MNHEY and SVGAGI. V trimming: 8 bases; J trimming: 1 base; junction bases outside the gene matches: 5. The CDR3 loop spans 14 amino acids. The CDR3, as DNA: TGTGCCAGCGGAAGCGGGAGGGGGTCCTACGAGCAGTACTTC. Amino acid sequence: CASGSGRGSYEQYF.

J is TRBJ1-5 and V is TRBV4-2, with D unclear. Germline CDR1 LGHNA, CDR2 YNFKEQ. Trimming took 3 bases from V and 7 from J, leaving 16 bases between them. The CDR3 is 15 residues long. CDR3 loop: CASSHQIDPEQPQHF. CDR3 bases: TGTGCCAGCAGCCACCAGATCGACCCCGAACAGCCCCAGCATTTT.

J is TRBJ1-5 and V is TRBV28, with D unresolved. Trimming removed 4 bases from V and 7 bases from J, with 8 bases in between. The CDR3 runs to 12 residues. Germline CDR1 reads MDHEN; CDR2 reads SYDVKM. The CDR3 region is CASSYLGQPQHF. DNA of the CDR3: TGTGCCAGCAGTTACTTGGGGCAGCCCCAGCATTTT.

This chain connects TRBV4-1 to TRBJ2-7; TRBD1 matches 8 bases. J gave up 2 bases and V 2 bases, and 11 bases lay outside the gene matches. The CDR3 length is 17 residues. Germline assignment: CDR1 MGHRA and CDR2 YSYEKL. CDR3 nucleotide sequence: TGCGCCAGCAGCCAAACCCCCCCACGGACAGGGCCCTACGAGCAGTACTTC. Amino acids: CASSQTPPRTGPYEQYF.

The chain couples TRBV18 to TRBJ2-1; 10 bases fit TRBD2. V lost 2 bases and J lost 9; bases outside the gene matches: 4. Germline V gene lookup returns CDR1 KGHSH and CDR2 LQKENI. This CDR3 contains 14 residues. This chain's CDR3 is CASSPAAGGGEQFF. CDR3 DNA sequence: TGTGCCAGCTCACCAGCAGCGGGAGGGGGTGAGCAGTTCTTC.

V and J are TRBV19 and TRBJ2-2; TRBD2 agrees at 7 bases. The CDR3 covers 15 residues. The V gene end was trimmed by 9 bases and the J gene end by 2 bases; junction bases not matched to a gene: 9. From germline, CDR1 is LNHDA and CDR2 SQIVND (reference sequence). The CDR3 region is CASTPSGPNTGELFF. CDR3 nucleotides: TGTGCCAGCACTCCTAGCGGACCAAACACCGGGGAGCTGTTTTTT.

The chain is built from TRBV5-6 and TRBJ1-3, with 7 bases matching TRBD1. Losses at the gene ends were 3 bases for V and 0 bases for J; bases not matched to a gene: 3. The CDR3 sequence is 15 residues long. The germline gives CDR1 SGHDT, CDR2 YYEEEE. The CDR3 loop is CASSWGQSSGNTIYF. DNA for the CDR3: TGTGCCAGCAGCTGGGGACAGTCCTCTGGAAACACCATATATTTT.

This chain uses TRBV5-5 with TRBJ2-1; either TRBD1 or TRBD2 may fit D (5 bases each). The germline gives CDR1 SGHKS, CDR2 YYEKEE (reference sequence). The CDR3 has 15 residues. Trimming removed 0 bases from V and 0 bases from J, with 7 bases in between. CDR3 sequence: CASSLGGSSYNEQFF. The DNA for the CDR3 is TGTGCCAGCAGCTTGGGGGGGAGCTCCTACAATGAGCAGTTCTTC.

The chain has TRBV5-1 and TRBJ2-1; unclear D gene. The CDR3 consists of 13 residues. The germline V gene has CDR1 SGHRS and CDR2 YFSETQ. V was trimmed by 0 bases and J by 9 bases, leaving 10 bases between them. The CDR3 DNA follows: TGCGCCAGCAGCTTGGATCCGACGGGTGAGCAGTTCTTC. Amino acids: CASSLDPTGEQFF.

The chain carries TRBV5-6 and TRBJ1-5; perhaps TRBD1 as D (5 bases). This CDR3 comprises 13 residues. The V gene lost 4 bases and the J gene lost 6 bases, with 11 bases spanning the gap. Germline lookup yields CDR1 SGHDT and CDR2 YYEEEE. CDR3: CASSLWGSQPQHF. Written as DNA, the CDR3 is TGTGCCAGCAGCCTATGGGGGAGTCAGCCCCAGCATTTT.

The genes are TRBV27 and TRBJ1-4; D possibly corresponds to TRBD1 (6 bases). Trimming took 0 bases from V and 8 from J, leaving 13 bases between them. Germline V gene data show CDR1 as MNHEY and CDR2 as SMNVEV (reference sequence). The CDR3 is made up of 15 amino acids. CDR3 coding DNA: TGTGCCAGCAGTTTATCACTCTTAAGGGGGGAAAAACTGTTTTTT. It yields the protein CASSLSLLRGEKLFF.

This rearrangement joins TRBV18 to TRBJ1-5; TRBD1 aligns across 12 bases. CDR3 length: 18 amino acids. The germline V gene has CDR1 KGHSH and CDR2 LQKENI. V was clipped by 0 bases and J by 2 bases; unmatched bases: 5. The CDR3 is CASSPPGQGAWRNQPQHF. The CDR3 DNA sequence: TGTGCCAGCTCACCACCGGGACAGGGGGCATGGCGCAATCAGCCCCAGCATTTT.